This T cell receptor beta chain was sequenced in a study of T cells after yellow fever vaccination. Study context: It was SMART-Seq v4 Ultra Low Input that prepared the fractions with low cell numbers.

V shed 3 bases and J shed 5 bases, with 25 bases lying between them. CDR1 LGHNA and CDR2 YNFKEQ come from the germline V gene. The CDR3 is 18 amino acids. In TCRdb, the 5' RACE reads were re-called with MiXCR into one record per CDR3 protein. This table has 100,000 to 150,000 distinct CDR3 sequences, around 7.4% appearing once. In its sample, this clonotype was seen many times. The sample consisted of CD4+ T cells sorted from PBMCs, taken 9 to 11 days after the first yellow fever vaccination. This TCR derives from a man between 18 and 35 years old who received the YFV17D yellow fever vaccine. This chain connects TRBV4-2 to TRBJ2-5; TRBD2 might be the D (5 bases). The CDR3 region has the DNA TGTGCCAGCAGCCAGGAACCCATTGGGCCAGCATGGGAGGAGACCCAGTACTTC. This translates into CASSQEPIGPAWEETQYF.